This T cell receptor (beta chain) was obtained from a study of blood T cell repertoires in COVID-19. At the level of the study: Sample material is recorded as cDNA or gDNA derived from T cells, B-cell-depleted T cells, or PBMCs.

This CDR3 is 14 amino acids long. V lost 1 base and J 5 bases, leaving 9 bases between the germline ends. Germline V gene sequence: CDR1 SEHNR, CDR2 FQNEAQ (reference sequence). About this clone itself: Different DNA sequences within this sample yield the same CDR3.

Per the original methods: Reference gene primers were amplified, and this amplification served to estimate nucleated cell counts. Here immunoSEQ multiplex PCR was the method, and the copy in TCRdb shows in-frame clones only, minus some. Clonal size and the V and J genes are those of that table, whereas D and trimming came from the DNA. The sample holds approximately 410,000 clones, 86% seen once. What was sequenced was peripheral blood. The V gene is TRBV7-9, the J gene TRBJ1-5; the D gene is possibly TRBD1 (5 bases). This clonotype was obtained from a woman in her 30s with active or convalescent COVID-19. CDR3 bases: TGTGCCAGCAGCTTAGGTCAGGGCGATCAGCCCCAGCATTTT. Encoded protein: CASSLGQGDQPQHF.